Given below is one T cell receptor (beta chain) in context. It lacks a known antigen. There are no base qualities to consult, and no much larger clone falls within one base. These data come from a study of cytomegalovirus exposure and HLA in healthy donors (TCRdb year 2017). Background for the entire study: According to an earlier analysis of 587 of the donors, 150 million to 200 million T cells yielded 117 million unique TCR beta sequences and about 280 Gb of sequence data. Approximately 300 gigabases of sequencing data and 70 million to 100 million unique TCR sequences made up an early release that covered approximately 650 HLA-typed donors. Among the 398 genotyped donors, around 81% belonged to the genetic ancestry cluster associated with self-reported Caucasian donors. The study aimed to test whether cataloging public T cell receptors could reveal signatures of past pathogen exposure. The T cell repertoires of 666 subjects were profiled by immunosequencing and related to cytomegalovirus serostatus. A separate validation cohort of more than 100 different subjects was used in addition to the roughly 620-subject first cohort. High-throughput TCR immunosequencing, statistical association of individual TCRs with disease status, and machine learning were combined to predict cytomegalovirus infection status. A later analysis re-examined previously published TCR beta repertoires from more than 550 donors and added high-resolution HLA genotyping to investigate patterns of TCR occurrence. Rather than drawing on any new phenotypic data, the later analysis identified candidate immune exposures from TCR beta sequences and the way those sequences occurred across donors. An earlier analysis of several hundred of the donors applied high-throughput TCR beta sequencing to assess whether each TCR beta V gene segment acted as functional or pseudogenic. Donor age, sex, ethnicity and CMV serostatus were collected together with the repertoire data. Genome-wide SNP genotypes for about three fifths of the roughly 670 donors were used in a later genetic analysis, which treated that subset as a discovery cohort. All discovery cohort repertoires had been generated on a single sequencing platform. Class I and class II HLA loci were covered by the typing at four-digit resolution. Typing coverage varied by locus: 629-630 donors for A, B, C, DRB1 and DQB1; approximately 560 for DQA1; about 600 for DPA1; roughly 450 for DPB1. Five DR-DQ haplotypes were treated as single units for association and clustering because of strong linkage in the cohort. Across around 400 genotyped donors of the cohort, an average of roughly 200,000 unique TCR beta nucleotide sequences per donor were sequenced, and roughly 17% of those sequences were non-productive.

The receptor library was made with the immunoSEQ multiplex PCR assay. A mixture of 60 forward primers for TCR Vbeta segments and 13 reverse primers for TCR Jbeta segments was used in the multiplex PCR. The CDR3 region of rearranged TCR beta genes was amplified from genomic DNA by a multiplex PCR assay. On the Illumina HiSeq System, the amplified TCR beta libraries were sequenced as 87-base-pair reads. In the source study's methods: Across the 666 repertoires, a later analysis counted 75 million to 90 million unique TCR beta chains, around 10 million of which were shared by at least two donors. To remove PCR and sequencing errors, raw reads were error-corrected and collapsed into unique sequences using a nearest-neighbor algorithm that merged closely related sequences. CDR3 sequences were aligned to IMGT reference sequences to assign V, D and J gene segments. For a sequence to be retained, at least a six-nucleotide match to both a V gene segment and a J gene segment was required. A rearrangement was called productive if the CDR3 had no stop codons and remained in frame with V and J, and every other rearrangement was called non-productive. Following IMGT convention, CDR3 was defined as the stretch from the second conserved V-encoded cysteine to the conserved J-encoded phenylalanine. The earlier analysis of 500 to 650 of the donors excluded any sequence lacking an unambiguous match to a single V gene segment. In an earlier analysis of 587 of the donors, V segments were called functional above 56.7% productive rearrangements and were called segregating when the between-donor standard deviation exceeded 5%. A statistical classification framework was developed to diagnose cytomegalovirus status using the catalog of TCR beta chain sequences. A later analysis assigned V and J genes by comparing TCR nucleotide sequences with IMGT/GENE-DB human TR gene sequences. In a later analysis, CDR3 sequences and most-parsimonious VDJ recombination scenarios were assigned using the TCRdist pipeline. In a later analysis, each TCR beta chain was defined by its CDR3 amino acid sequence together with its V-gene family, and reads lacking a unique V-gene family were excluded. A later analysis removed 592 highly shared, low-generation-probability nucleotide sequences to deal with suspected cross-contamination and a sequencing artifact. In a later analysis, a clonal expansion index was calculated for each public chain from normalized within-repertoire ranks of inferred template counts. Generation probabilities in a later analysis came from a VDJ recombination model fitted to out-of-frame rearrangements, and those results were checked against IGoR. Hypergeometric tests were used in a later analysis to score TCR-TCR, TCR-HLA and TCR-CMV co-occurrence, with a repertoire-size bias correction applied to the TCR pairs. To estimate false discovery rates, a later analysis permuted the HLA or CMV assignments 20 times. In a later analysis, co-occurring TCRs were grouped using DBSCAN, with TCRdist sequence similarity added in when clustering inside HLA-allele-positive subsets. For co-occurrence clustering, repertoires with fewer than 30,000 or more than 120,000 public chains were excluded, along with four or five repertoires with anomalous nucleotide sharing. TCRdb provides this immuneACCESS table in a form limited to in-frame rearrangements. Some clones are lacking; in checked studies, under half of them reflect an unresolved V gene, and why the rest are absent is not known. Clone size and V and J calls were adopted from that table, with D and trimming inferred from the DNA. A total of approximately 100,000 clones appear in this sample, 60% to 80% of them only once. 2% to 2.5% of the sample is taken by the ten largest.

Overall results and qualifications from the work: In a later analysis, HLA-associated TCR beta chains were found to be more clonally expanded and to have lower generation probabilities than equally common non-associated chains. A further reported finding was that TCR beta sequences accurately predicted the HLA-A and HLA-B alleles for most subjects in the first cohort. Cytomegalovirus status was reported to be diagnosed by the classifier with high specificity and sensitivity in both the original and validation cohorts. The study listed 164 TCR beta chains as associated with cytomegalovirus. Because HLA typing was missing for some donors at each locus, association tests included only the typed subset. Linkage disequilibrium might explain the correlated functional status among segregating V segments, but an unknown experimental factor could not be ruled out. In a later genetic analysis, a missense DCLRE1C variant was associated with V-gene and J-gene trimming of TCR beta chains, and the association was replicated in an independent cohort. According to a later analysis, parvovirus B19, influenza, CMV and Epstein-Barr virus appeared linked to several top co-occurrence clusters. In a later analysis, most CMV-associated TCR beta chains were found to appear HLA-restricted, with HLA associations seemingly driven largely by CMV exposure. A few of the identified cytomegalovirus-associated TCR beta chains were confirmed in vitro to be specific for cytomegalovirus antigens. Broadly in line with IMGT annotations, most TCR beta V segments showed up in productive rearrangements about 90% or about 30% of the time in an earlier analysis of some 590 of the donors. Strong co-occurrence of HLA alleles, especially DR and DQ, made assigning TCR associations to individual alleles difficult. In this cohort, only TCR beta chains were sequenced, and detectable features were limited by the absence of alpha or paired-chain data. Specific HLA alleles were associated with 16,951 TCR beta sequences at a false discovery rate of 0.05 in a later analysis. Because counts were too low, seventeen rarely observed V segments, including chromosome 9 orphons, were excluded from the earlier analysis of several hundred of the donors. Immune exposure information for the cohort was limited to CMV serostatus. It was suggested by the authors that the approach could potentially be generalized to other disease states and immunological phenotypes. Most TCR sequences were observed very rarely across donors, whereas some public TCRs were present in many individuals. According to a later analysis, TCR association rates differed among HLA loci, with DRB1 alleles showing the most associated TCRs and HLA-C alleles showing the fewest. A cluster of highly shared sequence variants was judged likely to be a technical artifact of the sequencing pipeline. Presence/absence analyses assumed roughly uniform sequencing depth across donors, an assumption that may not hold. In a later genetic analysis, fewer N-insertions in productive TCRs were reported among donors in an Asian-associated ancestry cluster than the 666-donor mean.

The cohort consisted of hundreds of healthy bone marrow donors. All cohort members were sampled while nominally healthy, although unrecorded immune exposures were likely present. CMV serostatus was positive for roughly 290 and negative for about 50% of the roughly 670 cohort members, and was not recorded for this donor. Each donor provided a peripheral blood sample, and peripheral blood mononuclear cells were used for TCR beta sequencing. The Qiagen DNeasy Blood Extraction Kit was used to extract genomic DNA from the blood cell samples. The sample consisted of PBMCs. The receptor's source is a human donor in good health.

The DNA sequence reads TGCAGCGTTATCGGGGTTGGGGCCAAAAACATTCAGTACTTC. Translated, this is CSVIGVGAKNIQYF. The rearrangement joined TRBV29-1 to TRBJ2-4; TRBD2 is possibly the D segment (5 matching bases). The CDR3 goes from the cysteine to the phenylalanine over 14 residues. Of the read, only the CDR3 DNA is kept; its 42 bases are in frame from base 1. CDR1 and CDR2 were assigned from the germline V gene as SQVTM and ANQGSEA. V sheds 5 bases and J sheds 1 base, leaving 12 bases between their ends.